The 17 T cell receptor beta chains below come from one sample, sequenced in a study of cytomegalovirus exposure and HLA in healthy donors (dated by TCRdb to 2016 to 2017). Libraries were constructed by the immunoSEQ multiplex PCR assay. A mixture of 60 forward primers for TCR Vbeta segments and 13 reverse primers for TCR Jbeta segments was used in the multiplex PCR. Drawn from immuneACCESS, this table holds only the in-frame rearrangements with V and J called that TCRdb kept. Clones are partly lost; checked studies trace under half to an unresolved V gene and leave the rest unexplained. A total of 150,000 or so clones appear in this sample, more than 70% of them only once. The ten largest clones take up around 3.4% of the sample. The source material was PBMCs. Receptors were obtained from a man aged 35 to 55 in good health and CMV-seronegative.

This clone came up a few times. J is TRBJ1-5 and V is TRBV6-5; D perhaps matches TRBD1 (6 bases). Germline lookup yields CDR1 MNHEY and CDR2 SVGAGI. This CDR3 is 14 amino acids long. Trimming removed 6 bases from V and 3 bases from J, with 12 bases in between. Written as DNA, the CDR3 is TGTGCCAGCAGCAGGGGATTTGACAATCAGCCCCAGCATTTT. This gives the protein CASSRGFDNQPQHF.

This clone was found a few times. This chain uses TRBV29-1 with TRBJ1-2; 9 bases are shared with TRBD1. V was pared by 0 bases and J by 0 bases, with 8 bases of the junction left unmatched. CDR1 SQVTM and CDR2 ANQGSEA come from the germline V gene. The CDR3 runs to 17 residues. The CDR3 protein is CSVEDIGTGSSNYGYTF. In DNA form, the CDR3 reads TGCAGCGTTGAAGATATTGGGACAGGGTCATCTAACTATGGCTACACCTTC.

This sequence joins TRBV5-1 and TRBJ2-3; maybe TRBD2 (5 bases). The CDR3 is 14 amino acids. Germline CDR1 reads SGHRS; CDR2 reads YFSETQ. Trimming shortened V by 2 bases and J by 1 base, and 8 bases separated the two germline ends. This CDR3 reads CASSFGRGTDTQYF. CDR3 nucleotides: TGCGCCAGCAGCTTCGGGCGGGGCACAGATACGCAGTATTTT. The whole variable domain, remainder taken from reference TRBV5-1 and TRBJ2-3, is KAGVTQTPRYLIKTRGQQVTLSCSPISGHRSVSWYQQTPGQGLQFLFEYFSETQRNKGNFPGRFSGRQFSNSRSEMNVSTLELGDSALYLCASSFGRGTDTQYFGPGTRLTVL.

This chain uses TRBV5-1 with TRBJ1-2; 8 bases are a match to TRBD1. The CDR3 length is 16 residues. V trimming: 4 bases; J trimming: 1 base; junction bases outside the gene matches: 9. Per germline, CDR1 SGHRS and CDR2 YFSETQ. The CDR3 coding sequence is TGCGCCAGCAGCCCCGATCCCGGACAGGGTAACTATGGCTACACCTTC. This sequence encodes CASSPDPGQGNYGYTF.

The chain couples TRBV5-1 to TRBJ2-7; D may be TRBD2 (6 bases). This CDR3 comprises 15 residues. The ends were cut back, 0 bases at V and 3 bases at J, with 13 bases in the middle. Per germline, CDR1 SGHRS and CDR2 YFSETQ. This CDR3 reads CASSLEAGLYYEQYF. CDR3 bases: TGCGCCAGCAGCTTGGAGGCGGGACTCTACTACGAGCAGTACTTC. Variable domain in full (rest from reference TRBV5-1 and TRBJ2-7): KAGVTQTPRYLIKTRGQQVTLSCSPISGHRSVSWYQQTPGQGLQFLFEYFSETQRNKGNFPGRFSGRQFSNSRSEMNVSTLELGDSALYLCASSLEAGLYYEQYFGPGTRLTVT.

This clone was detected a few times. V and J are TRBV6-5 and TRBJ1-5; D remains ambiguous. Germline loops: CDR1 MNHEY, CDR2 SVGAGI. The CDR3 totals 14 residues. Trimming pared 6 bases from V and 2 bases from J, leaving 11 bases between. DNA of the CDR3: TGTGCCAGCAGCCGGGGTTCTGGCAATCAGCCCCAGCATTTT. Translating it yields CASSRGSGNQPQHF.

The chain has TRBV5-4 and TRBJ2-1, with D possibly matching TRBD1 (6 bases). Trimming stripped 0 bases from V and 2 bases from J, with 9 bases between. The CDR3 extends over 15 amino acids. Germline CDR1 is SGHNT and CDR2 is YYREEE (reference sequence). In DNA, the CDR3 is TGTGCCAGCAGCTTGGGGGGGCCTACCTACAATGAGCAGTTCTTC. Translated: CASSLGGPTYNEQFF.

Comments on this clone: Here the CDR3 omits its conserved ending phenylalanine or tryptophan, so a read error is the likely source. It is unclear where the CDR3 begins or ends on the DNA, so no DNA is shown, and the CDR3 is as TCRdb lists it. The rearrangement joins TRBV29-1 to TRBJ2-6; the table's D call TRBD2 went unverified against the DNA. Germline V CDR1 and CDR2: SQVTM, ANQGSEA. The CDR3 has 11 amino acids, counting both end residues. This CDR3 is CSVGPTRYIEV.

The gene calls are TRBV12-5 and TRBJ2-5, with TRBD1 identical over 9 bases. Germline CDR1 LGHNT, CDR2 FRNRAP. The junction had 6 bases not matched to a gene; V was cut back by 5 bases and J by 5 bases. The CDR3 spans 14 residues. The DNA of the CDR3 is TGTGCTAGTGGTCCCGGGACAGGGAGGGAGACCCAGTACTTC. It encodes CASGPGTGRETQYF.

The V and J genes are TRBV30 and TRBJ2-7; 9 bases map to TRBD1. V was pared by 3 bases and J by 6 bases, with 6 bases of the junction left unmatched. The CDR3 has 13 residues. Germline CDR1 and CDR2: GTSNPN and SVGIG (reference sequence). CDR3 nucleotide sequence: TGTGCCTGGAGACCGGGACAGGGTTCCGAGCAGTACTTC. This translates into CAWRPGQGSEQYF.

This clone occurred a few times. The chain carries TRBV7-9 and TRBJ1-5; 8 nucleotides line up with TRBD1. The germline CDR1 and CDR2 sequences are SEHNR and FQNEAQ (reference sequence). The CDR3 spans 15 residues. Losses at the gene ends were 9 bases for V and 4 bases for J; bases not matched to a gene: 11. The CDR3 loop reads CASQVGTGLNQPQHF. The CDR3 DNA is TGTGCCAGTCAGGTCGGGACAGGCCTTAATCAGCCCCAGCATTTT.

This chain joins TRBV11-2 and TRBJ1-6; 7 nucleotides line up with TRBD1. Germline values: CDR1 SGHAT, CDR2 FQNNGV. This CDR3 has 16 amino acids. J gave up 9 bases and V 4 bases, and 12 bases lay outside the gene matches. The chain's CDR3 is CASSSTGGGSTSPLHF. CDR3 in DNA: TGTGCCAGCAGCTCCACGGGAGGGGGCTCGACTTCACCCCTCCACTTT.

The genes are TRBV6-6 and TRBJ1-1, with 11 bases aligning to TRBD1. This CDR3 comprises 15 residues. The germline CDR1 and CDR2 sequences are MNHNY and SVGAGI (reference sequence). Trimming at V came to 2 bases and at J to 6 bases, leaving 5 bases not matched to a gene. The CDR3, as DNA: TGTGCCAGCAGTTACCGGACAGGGGGCTACCCTGAAGCTTTCTTT. This codes for CASSYRTGGYPEAFF.

The rearrangement links TRBV10-3 to TRBJ1-5; the match to TRBD1 covers 8 bases. The CDR3 spans 15 residues. J lost 6 bases, V lost 4 bases, and 8 bases had no gene match. Germline V gene data show CDR1 as ENHRY and CDR2 as SYGVKD. Here the CDR3 DNA reads TGTGCCATCAGTGGAGACAGGGGTTCTGGTCAGCCCCAGCATTTT. Residues: CAISGDRGSGQPQHF.

A note on this clone: Relative to the germline gene, one junction end is altered; a read error may explain this. The rearrangement links TRBV7-9 to TRBJ1-2, with TRBD1 identical over 10 bases. Germline loops: CDR1 SEHNR, CDR2 FQNEAQ (reference sequence). The CDR3 has 16 residues. The CDR3 region is CSSSPRTGGLLHGYTF. DNA for the CDR3: TGTTCCAGCAGCCCGCGGACAGGGGGTTTATTACATGGCTACACCTTC.

The genes are TRBV19 and TRBJ2-3, with a tentative D call TRBD2 (6 bases). The V end was cut by 3 bases, the J end by 1 base, with 14 bases between. CDR1 and CDR2 (germline): LNHDA, SQIVND (reference sequence). The length of the CDR3 is 16 residues. In DNA form, the CDR3 reads TGTGCCAGTAGTATCGGCGTGGGCGGGGGCACAGATACGCAGTATTTT. Residues: CASSIGVGGGTDTQYF. The full variable domain, completed using reference TRBV19 and TRBJ2-3, is DGGITQSPKYLFRKEGQNVTLSCEQNLNHDAMYWYRQDPGQGLRLIYYSQIVNDFQKGDIAEGYSVSREKKESFPLTVTSAQKNPTAFYLCASSIGVGGGTDTQYFGPGTRLTVL.

This clone has ten or more counts. The J gene is TRBJ1-2, the V gene TRBV5-1; the D is unclear. The CDR3 runs 14 residues. Deletions cut 1 base from V and 5 bases from J, with 12 bases between. In germline, CDR1 is SGHRS, CDR2 YFSETQ. CDR3 in DNA: TGCGCCAGCAGCTTGCGTACGGGCGGGTATGGCTACACCTTC. Amino acids: CASSLRTGGYGYTF.